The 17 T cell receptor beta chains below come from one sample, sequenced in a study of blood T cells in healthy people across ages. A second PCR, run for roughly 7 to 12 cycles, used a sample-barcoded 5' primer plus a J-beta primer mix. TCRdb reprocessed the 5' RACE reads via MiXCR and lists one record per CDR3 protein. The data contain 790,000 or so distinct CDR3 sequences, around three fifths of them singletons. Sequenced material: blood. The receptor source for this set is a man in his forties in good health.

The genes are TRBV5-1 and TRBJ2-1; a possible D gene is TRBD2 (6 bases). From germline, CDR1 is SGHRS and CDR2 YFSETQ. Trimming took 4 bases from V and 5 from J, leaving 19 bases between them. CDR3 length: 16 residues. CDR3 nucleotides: TGCGCCAGCAGCCCCCCCGGGGGTTACCAAAACAATGAGCAGTTCTTC. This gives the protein CASSPPGGYQNNEQFF.

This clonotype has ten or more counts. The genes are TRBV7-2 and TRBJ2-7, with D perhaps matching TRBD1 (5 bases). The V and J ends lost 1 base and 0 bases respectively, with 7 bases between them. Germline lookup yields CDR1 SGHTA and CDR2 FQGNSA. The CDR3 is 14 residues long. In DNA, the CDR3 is TGTGCCAGCAGCTTAGGCGACAGCTCCTACGAGCAGTACTTC. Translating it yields CASSLGDSSYEQYF.

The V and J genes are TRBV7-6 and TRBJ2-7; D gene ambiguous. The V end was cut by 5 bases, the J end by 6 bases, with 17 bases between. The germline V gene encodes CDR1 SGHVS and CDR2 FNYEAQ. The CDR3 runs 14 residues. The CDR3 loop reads CASSASRFGREQYF. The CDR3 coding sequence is TGTGCCAGCAGCGCCTCCCGGTTTGGGCGCGAGCAGTACTTC.

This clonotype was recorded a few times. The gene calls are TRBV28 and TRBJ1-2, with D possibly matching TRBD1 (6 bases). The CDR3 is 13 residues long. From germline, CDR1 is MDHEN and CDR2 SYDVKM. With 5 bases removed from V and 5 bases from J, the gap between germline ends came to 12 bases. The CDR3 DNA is TGTGCCAGCAGTCCCGGACAGATTTATGGCTACACCTTC. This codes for CASSPGQIYGYTF.

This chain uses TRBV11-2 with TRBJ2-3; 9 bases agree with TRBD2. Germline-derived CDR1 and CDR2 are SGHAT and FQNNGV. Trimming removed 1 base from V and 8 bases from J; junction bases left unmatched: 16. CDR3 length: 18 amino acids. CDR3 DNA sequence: TGTGCCAGCAGCTTAGCTCCGTCTGGCGGGGGGGCCTTCGGTACGCAGTATTTT. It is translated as CASSLAPSGGGAFGTQYF.

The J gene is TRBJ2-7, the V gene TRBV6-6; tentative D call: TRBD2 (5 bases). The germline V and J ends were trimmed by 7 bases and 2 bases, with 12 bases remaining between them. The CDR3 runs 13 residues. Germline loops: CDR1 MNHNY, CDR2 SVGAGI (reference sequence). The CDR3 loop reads CASTPEGTYEQYF. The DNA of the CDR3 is TGTGCCAGCACTCCAGAGGGAACCTACGAGCAGTACTTC.

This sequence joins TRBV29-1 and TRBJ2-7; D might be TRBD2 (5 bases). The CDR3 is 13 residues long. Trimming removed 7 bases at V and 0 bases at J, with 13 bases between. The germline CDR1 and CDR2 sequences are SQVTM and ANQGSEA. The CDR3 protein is CSAGGAASYEQYF. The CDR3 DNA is TGCAGCGCCGGTGGAGCGGCCTCCTACGAGCAGTACTTC.

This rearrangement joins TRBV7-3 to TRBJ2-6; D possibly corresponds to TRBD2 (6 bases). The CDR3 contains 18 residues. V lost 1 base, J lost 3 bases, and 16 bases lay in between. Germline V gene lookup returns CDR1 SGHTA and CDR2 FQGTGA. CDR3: CASSLSSPGTLGANVLTF. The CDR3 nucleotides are TGTGCCAGCAGCTTAAGCAGCCCTGGGACTCTTGGGGCCAACGTCCTGACTTTC.

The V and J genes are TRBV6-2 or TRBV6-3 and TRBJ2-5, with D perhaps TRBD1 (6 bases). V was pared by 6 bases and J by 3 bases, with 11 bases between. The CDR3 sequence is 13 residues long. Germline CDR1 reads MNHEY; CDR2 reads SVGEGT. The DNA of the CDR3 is TGTGCCAGCAGACAAAGACAGGAAGAGACCCAGTACTTC. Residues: CASRQRQEETQYF.

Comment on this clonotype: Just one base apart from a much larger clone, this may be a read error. The CDR3 region is CASSWSLAGGTGQFF. CDR3 DNA: TGTGCCAGCAGCTGGAGTCTAGCGGGGGGAACGGGGCAGTTCTTC. V and J are TRBV5-5 and TRBJ2-1, with TRBD2 matching over 11 bases. The CDR3 extends over 15 amino acids. The V gene's germline CDR1 is SGHKS and CDR2 YYEKEE (reference sequence). V shed 3 bases, J shed 12 bases, and the junction held 11 bases outside the gene matches.

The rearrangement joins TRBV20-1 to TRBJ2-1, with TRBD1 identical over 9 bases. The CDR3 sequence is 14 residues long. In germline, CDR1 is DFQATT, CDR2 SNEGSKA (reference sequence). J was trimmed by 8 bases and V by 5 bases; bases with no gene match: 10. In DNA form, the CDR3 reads TGCAGTGCTCTCGTCGGGACAGGGTTCGATGAGCAGTTCTTC. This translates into CSALVGTGFDEQFF.

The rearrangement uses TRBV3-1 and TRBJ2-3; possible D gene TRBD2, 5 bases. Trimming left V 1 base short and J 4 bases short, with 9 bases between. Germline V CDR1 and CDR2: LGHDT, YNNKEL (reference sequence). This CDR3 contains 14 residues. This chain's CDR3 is CASSQVASPDTQYF. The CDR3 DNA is TGTGCCAGCAGCCAAGTAGCGTCCCCAGATACGCAGTATTTT.

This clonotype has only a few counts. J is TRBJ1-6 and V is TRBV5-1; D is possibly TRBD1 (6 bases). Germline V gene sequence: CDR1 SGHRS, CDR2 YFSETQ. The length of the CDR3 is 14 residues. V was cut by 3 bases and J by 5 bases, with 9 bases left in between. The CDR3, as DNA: TGCGCCAGCAGCTGGGGACAAAATAATTCACCCCTCCACTTT. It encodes CASSWGQNNSPLHF.

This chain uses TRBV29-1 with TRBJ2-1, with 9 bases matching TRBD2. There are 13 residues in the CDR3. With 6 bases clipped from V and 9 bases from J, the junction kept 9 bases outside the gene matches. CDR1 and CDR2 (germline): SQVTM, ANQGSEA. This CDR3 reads CSVEAGGLTEQFF. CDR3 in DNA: TGCAGCGTCGAGGCGGGAGGGTTGACTGAGCAGTTCTTC.

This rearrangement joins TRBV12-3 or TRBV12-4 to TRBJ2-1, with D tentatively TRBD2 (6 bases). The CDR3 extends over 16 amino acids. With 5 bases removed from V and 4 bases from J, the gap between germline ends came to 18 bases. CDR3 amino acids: CASSLNTNGGYNEQFF. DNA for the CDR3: TGTGCCAGCAGTCTAAATACTAATGGGGGGTACAATGAGCAGTTCTTC.

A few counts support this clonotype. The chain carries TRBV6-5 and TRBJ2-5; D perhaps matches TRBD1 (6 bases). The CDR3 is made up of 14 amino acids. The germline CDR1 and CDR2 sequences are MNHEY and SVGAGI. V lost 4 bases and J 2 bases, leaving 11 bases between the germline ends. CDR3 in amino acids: CASSLTGPQETQYF. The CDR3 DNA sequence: TGTGCCAGCAGTTTGACAGGTCCTCAAGAGACCCAGTACTTC.

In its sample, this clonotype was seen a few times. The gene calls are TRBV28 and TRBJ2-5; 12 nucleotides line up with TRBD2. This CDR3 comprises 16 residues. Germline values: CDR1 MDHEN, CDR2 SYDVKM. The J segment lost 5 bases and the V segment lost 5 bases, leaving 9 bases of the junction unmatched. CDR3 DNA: TGTGCCAGCAGTCCCAGACCTAGCGGGAGGGAGGAGACCCAGTACTTC. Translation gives CASSPRPSGREETQYF.